This T cell receptor beta chain was retrieved from a study of blood T cell repertoires in COVID-19. The repertoire was sequenced with immunoSEQ multiplex PCR; TCRdb's copy has only in-frame clones and lacks some. The sample has a few hundred thousand clones, under 90% seen once. The J segment lost 11 bases and the V segment lost 7 bases, leaving 11 bases of the junction unmatched. The CDR3 sequence is 13 residues long. Germline values: CDR1 SNHLY, CDR2 FYNNEI. This sequence was found in a woman in her fifties or sixties who had been exposed to COVID-19. The chain recombines TRBV2 with TRBJ1-1; 9 bases map to TRBD1. Sequenced material: PBMCs or T cells enriched from blood (not recorded which). The CDR3 coding sequence is TGTGCCAGCAATAACCGGGACAGGGTAGAGGCTTTCTTT. Its translation: CASNNRDRVEAFF.